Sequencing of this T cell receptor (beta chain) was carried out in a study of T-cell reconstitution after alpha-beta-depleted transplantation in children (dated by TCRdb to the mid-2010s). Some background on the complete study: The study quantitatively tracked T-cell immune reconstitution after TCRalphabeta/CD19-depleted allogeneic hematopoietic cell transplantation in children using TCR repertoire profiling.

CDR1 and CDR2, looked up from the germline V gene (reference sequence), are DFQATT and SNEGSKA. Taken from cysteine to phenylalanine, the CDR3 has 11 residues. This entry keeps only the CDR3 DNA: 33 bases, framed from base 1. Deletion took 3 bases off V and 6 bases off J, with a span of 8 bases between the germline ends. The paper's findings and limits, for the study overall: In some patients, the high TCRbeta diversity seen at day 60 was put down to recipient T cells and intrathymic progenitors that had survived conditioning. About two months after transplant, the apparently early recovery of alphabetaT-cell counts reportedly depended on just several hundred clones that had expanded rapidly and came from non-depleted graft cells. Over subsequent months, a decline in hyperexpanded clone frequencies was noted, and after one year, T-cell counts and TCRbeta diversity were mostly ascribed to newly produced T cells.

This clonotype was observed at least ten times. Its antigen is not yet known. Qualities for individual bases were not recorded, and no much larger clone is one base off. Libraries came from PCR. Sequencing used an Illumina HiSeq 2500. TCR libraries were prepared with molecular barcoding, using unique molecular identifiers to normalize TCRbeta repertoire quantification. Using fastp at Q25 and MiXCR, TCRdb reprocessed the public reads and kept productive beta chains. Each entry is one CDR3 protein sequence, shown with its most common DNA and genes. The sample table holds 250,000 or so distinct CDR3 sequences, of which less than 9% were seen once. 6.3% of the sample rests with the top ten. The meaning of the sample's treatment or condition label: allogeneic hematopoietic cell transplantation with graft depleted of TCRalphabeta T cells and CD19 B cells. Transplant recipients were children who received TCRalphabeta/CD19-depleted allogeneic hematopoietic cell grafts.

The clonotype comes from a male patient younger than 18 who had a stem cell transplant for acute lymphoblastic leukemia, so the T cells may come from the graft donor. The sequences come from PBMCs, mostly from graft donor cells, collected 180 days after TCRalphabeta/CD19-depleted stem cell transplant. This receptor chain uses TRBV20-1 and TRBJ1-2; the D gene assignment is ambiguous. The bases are TGCAGTGCTAGTGGGAGGAATGGCTACACCTTC. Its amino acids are CSASGRNGYTF.